This T cell receptor beta chain was sequenced in a study of blood T cells in healthy people across ages. Turning to the study itself: In model experiments, template switching was able to capture about one barcoded beta molecule for every two T cells that were present.

About this clonotype: Its specificity is unknown.

Regarding the study as a whole: A greater number of naive CD4+ cells and higher diversity distinguished long-lived donors from aged donors. It was not possible, with unsorted PBMCs, to conclusively compare naive and antigen-experienced cells.

Staff drew 8 to 10 milliliters of peripheral blood from each donor. With a J-beta primer mix and a sample-barcoded 5' primer, a second PCR ran about 6 to 11 cycles. Each CDR3 protein gets one entry after TCRdb re-called the 5' RACE reads with MiXCR. This table holds under 1 million distinct CDR3 sequences, around 42% found once. This CDR3 spans 22 amino acids. Germline V gene lookup returns CDR1 LGHNA and CDR2 YSLEER. Trimming took 1 base from V and 6 from J; bases not matched to a gene: 23. The TCR was taken from a man aged 55 to 70 in good health. The chain carries TRBV4-3 and TRBJ2-3, with 12 bases fitting TRBD2. The sequencing input was blood. The CDR3 region has the DNA TGCGCCAGCAGCCAAGGCACCGAGCCCCACCCGCTAGCGGGGGGGCCAGGGGATACGCAGTATTTT. Translating it yields CASSQGTEPHPLAGGPGDTQYF.